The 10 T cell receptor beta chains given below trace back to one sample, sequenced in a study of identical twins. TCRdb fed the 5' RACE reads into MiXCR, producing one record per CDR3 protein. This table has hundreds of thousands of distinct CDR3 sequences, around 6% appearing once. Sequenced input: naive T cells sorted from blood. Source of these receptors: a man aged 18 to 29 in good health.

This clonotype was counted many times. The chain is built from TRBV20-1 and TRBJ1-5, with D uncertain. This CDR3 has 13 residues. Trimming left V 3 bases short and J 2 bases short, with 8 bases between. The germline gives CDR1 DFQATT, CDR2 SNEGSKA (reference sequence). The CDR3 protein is CSASSGGNQPQHF. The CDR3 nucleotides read TGCAGTGCTAGTTCCGGGGGCAATCAGCCCCAGCATTTT.

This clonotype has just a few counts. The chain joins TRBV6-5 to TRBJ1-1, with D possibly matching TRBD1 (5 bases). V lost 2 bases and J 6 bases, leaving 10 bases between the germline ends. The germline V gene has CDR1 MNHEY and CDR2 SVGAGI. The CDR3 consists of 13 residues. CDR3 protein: CASSYGGSSEAFF. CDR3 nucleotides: TGTGCCAGCAGTTACGGGGGTAGCTCTGAAGCTTTCTTT.

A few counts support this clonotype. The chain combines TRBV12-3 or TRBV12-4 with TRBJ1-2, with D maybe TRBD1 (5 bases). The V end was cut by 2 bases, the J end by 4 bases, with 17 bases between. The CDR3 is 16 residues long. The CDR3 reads CASSLSPGGEGYGYTF. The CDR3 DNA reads TGTGCCAGCAGTTTAAGCCCCGGGGGGGAAGGCTATGGCTACACCTTC.

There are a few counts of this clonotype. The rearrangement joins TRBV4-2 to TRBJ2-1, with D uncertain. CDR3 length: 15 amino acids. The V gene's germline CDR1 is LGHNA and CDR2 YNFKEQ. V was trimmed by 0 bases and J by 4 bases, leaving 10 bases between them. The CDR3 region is CASSQDFAAYNEQFF. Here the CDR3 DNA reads TGTGCCAGCAGCCAAGATTTTGCGGCATACAATGAGCAGTTCTTC.

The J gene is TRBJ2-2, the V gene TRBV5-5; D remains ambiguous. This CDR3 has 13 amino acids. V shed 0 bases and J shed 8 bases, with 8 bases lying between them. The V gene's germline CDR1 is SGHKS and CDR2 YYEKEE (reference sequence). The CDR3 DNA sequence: TGTGCCAGCAGCTTGGGACCGTCTGGGGAGCTGTTTTTT. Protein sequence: CASSLGPSGELFF.

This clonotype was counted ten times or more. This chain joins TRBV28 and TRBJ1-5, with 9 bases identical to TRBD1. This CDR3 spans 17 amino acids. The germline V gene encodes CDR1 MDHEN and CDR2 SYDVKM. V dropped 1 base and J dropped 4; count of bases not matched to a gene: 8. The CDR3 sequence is CASSLLPPGQGNQPQHF. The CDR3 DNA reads TGTGCCAGCAGTTTATTGCCACCGGGACAGGGAAATCAGCCCCAGCATTTT. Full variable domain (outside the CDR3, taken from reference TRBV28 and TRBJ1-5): DVKVTQSSRYLVKRTGEKVFLECVQDMDHENMFWYRQDPGLGLRLIYFSYDVKMKEKGDIPEGYSVSREKKERFSLILESASTNQTSMYLCASSLLPPGQGNQPQHFGDGTRLSIL.

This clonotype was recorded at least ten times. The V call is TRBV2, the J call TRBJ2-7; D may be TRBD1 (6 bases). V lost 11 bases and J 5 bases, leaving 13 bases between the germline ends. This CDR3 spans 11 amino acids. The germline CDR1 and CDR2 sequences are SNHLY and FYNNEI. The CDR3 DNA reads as TGTGCCTGGTACAGGGTCCACGAGCAGTACTTC. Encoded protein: CAWYRVHEQYF.

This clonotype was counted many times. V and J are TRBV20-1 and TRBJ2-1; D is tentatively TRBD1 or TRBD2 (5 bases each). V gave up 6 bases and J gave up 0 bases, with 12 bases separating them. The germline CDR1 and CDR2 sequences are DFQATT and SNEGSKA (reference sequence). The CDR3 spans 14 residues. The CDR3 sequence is CSARDLSSYNEQFF. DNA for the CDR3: TGCAGTGCCCGGGACCTTAGCTCCTACAATGAGCAGTTCTTC.

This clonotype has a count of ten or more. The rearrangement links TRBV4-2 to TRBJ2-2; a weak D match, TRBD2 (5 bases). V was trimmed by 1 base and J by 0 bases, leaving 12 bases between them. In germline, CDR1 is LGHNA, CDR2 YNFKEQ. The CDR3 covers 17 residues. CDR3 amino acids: CASSQVVSGANTGELFF. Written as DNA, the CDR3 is TGTGCCAGCAGCCAAGTCGTAAGCGGCGCGAACACCGGGGAGCTGTTTTTT.

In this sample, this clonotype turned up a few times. CDR3 nucleotide sequence: TGTGCCAGCAGCCCTACGACAGGGCCCTACGAGCAGTACGTC. Its protein is CASSPTTGPYEQYV. The rearrangement joins TRBV7-9 to TRBJ2-7, with 7 bases lining up with TRBD1. V gave up 5 bases and J gave up 2 bases; unmatched junction bases: 6. Looked up from germline, CDR1 is SEHNR and CDR2 is FQNEAQ (reference sequence). This CDR3 is 14 amino acids long.